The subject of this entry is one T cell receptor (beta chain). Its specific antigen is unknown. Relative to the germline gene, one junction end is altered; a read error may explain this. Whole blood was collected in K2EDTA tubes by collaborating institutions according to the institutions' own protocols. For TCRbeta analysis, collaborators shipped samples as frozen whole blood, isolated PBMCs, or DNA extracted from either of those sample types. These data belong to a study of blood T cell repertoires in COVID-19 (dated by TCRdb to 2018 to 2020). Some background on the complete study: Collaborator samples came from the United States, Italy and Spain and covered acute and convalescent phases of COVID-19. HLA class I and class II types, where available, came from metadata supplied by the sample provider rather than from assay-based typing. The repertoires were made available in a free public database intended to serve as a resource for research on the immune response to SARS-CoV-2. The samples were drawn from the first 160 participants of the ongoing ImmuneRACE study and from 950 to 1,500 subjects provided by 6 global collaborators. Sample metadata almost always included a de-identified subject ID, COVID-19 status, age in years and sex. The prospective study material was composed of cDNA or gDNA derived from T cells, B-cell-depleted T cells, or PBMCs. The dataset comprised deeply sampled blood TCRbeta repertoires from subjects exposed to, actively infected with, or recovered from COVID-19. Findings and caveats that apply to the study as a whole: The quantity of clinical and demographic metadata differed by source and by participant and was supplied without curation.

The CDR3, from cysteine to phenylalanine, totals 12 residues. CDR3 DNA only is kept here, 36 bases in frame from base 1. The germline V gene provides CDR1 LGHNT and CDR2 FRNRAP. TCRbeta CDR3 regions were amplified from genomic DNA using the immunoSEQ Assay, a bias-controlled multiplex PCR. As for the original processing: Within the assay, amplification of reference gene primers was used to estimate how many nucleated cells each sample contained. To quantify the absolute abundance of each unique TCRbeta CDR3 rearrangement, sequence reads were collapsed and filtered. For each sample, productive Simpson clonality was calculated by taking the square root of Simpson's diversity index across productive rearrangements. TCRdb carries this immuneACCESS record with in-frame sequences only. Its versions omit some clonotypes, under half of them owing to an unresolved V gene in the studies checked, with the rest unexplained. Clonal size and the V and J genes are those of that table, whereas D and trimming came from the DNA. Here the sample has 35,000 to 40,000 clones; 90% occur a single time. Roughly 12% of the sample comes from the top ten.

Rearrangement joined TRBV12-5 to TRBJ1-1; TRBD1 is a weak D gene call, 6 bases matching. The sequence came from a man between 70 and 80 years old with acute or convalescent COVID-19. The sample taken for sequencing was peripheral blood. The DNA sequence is TGTGCTAGTGGTTCTAGGGACACCGAAGCTTTCTTT. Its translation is CASGSRDTEAFF.